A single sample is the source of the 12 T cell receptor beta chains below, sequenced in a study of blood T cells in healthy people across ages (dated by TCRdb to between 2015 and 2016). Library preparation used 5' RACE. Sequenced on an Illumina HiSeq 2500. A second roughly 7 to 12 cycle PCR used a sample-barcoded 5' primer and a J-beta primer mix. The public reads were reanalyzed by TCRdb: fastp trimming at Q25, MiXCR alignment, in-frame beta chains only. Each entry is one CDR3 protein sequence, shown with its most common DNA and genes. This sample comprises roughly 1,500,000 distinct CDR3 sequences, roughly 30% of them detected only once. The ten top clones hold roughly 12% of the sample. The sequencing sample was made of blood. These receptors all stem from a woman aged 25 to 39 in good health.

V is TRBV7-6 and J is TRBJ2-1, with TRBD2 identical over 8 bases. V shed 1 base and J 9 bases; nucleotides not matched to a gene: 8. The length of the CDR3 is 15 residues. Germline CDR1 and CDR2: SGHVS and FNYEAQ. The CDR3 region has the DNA TGTGCCAGCAGCTTAGGTGGGGTAGCGGGGATTGAGCAGTTCTTC. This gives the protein CASSLGGVAGIEQFF. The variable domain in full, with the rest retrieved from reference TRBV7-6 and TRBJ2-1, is GAGVSQSPRYKVTKRGQDVALRCDPISGHVSLYWYRQALGQGPEFLTYFNYEAQQDKSGLPNDRFSAERPEGSISTLTIQRTEQRDSAMYRCASSLGGVAGIEQFFGPGTRLTVL.

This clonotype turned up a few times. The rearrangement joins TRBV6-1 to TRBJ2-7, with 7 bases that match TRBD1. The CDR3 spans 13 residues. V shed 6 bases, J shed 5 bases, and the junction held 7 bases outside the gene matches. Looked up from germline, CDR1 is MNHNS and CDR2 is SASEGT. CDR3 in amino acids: CASSRQGRNEQYF. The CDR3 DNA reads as TGTGCCAGCAGCCGACAGGGAAGGAACGAGCAGTACTTC.

The DNA of the CDR3 is TGCAGTGCTAGAGATCTACAGGGGGTTCAGCCCCAGCATTTT. Its translation is CSARDLQGVQPQHF. The V and J genes are TRBV20-1 and TRBJ1-5, with 8 bases identical to TRBD1. In germline, CDR1 is DFQATT, CDR2 SNEGSKA (reference sequence). The CDR3 has 14 amino acids. Trimming at V came to 0 bases and at J to 6 bases, leaving 4 bases not matched to a gene.

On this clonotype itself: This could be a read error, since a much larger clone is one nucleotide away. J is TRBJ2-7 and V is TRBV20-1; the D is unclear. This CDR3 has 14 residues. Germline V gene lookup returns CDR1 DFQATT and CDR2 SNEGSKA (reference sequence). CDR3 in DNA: TGCAGTGTTAGAGATTTGGCAGCCTCCTACGAGCAGTACTTC. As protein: CSVRDLAASYEQYF.

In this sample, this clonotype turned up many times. Here the CDR3 DNA reads TGTGCCAGCAGCTTGGGCAGCAGGGGGCGGATTCAGCCCCAGCATTTT. Translating gives CASSLGSRGRIQPQHF. The chain couples TRBV13 to TRBJ1-5; 8 nucleotides align to TRBD1. In germline, CDR1 is PRHDT, CDR2 FYEKMQ (reference sequence). V lost 3 bases to trimming and J lost 6 bases; unmatched junction nucleotides: 10. This CDR3 comprises 16 residues.

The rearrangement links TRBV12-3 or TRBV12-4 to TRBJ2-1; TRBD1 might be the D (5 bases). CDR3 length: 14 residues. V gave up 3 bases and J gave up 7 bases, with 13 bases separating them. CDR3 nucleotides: TGTGCCAGCAGTTTTCACCCAGGGCGGAATGAGCAGTTCTTC. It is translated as CASSFHPGRNEQFF.

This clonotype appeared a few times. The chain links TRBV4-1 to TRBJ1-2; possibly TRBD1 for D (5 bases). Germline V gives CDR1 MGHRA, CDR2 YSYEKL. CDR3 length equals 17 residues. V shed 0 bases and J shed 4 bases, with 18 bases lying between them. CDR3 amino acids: CASSQDGLEGLRYGYTF. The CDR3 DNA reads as TGCGCCAGCAGCCAAGATGGCCTAGAGGGACTTCGCTATGGCTACACCTTC.

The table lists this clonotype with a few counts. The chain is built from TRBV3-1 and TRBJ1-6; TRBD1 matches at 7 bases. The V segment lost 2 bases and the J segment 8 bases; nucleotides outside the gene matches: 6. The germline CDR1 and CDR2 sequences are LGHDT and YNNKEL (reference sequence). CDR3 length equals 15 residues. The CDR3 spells CASSQTGVRDSPLHF. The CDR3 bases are TGTGCCAGCAGCCAAACAGGGGTAAGAGATTCACCCCTCCACTTT.

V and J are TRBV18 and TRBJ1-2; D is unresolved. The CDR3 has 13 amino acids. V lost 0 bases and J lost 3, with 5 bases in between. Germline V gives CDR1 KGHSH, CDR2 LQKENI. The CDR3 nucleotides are TGTGCCAGCTCACCACCGACTCACTATGGCTACACCTTC. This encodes CASSPPTHYGYTF.

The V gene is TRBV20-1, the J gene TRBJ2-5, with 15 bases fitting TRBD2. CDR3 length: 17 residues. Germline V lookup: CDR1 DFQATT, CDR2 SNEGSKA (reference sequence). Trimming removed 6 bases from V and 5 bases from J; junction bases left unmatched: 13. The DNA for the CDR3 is TGCAGTGCGCGGACTAGCGGGGGGGCCGGTAGGAAGGAGACCCAGTACTTC. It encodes CSARTSGGAGRKETQYF.

CDR3 in amino acids: CSSQSGSYEQYF. The CDR3 DNA sequence: TGCAGTTCTCAGAGCGGGAGTTACGAGCAGTACTTC. The chain couples TRBV20-1 to TRBJ2-7; 8 bases map to TRBD2. Germline V gene data show CDR1 as DFQATT and CDR2 as SNEGSKA (reference sequence). There are 12 residues in the CDR3. The V segment lost 8 bases and the J segment 4 bases; nucleotides outside the gene matches: 7.

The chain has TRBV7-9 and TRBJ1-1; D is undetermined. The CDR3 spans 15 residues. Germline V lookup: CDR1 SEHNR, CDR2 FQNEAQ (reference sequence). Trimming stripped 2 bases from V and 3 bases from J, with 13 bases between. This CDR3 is CASSLFGQADTEAFF. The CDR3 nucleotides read TGTGCCAGCAGCTTATTCGGGCAGGCGGACACTGAAGCTTTCTTT.